This passage covers 30 T cell receptor beta chains from one sample sequenced in a study of neurological immune-mediated disorders. TCRdb reprocessed the 5' RACE reads with MiXCR, giving one entry per CDR3 protein. The data show 55,000 to 70,000 distinct CDR3 sequences, 3% to 4% seen once. The sequenced material came from PBMCs. Every receptor here comes from a woman aged 50 to 60 with multiple sclerosis.

This clonotype was detected only a few times. This may stem from a read error, because a much larger clone lies one nucleotide away. This chain connects TRBV4-1 to TRBJ1-5, with D possibly matching TRBD1 (5 bases). Germline CDR1 and CDR2: MGHRA and YSYEKL. CDR3 size: 14 residues. CDR3 sequence: CASSQRDGLLTQNF. The CDR3 DNA reads TGCGCCAGCAGCCAAAGGGACGGCCTCTTGACCCAGAATTTT.

This clonotype has ten or more counts. The V gene is TRBV28, the J gene TRBJ2-7, with D perhaps matching TRBD1 or TRBD2 (5 bases each). This CDR3 region has 15 residues. Germline V gene lookup returns CDR1 MDHEN and CDR2 SYDVKM. Trimming cost V 8 bases and J 0 bases, with 17 bases left between them. CDR3 protein: CASAEGWGSSYEQYF. The CDR3 DNA sequence: TGTGCCAGCGCGGAAGGGTGGGGGAGCTCCTACGAGCAGTACTTC.

This clonotype was counted ten times or more. The chain uses TRBV11-2 and TRBJ2-3; 9 bases are a match to TRBD2. The CDR3 consists of 16 residues. Trimming removed 8 bases from V and 3 bases from J; junction bases left unmatched: 12. CDR1 is SGHAT and CDR2 is FQNNGV in the germline V gene. The CDR3 DNA is TGTGCCAGCCGGCGGGCGGGAGGGGTGAAGACAGATACGCAGTATTTT. Encoded protein: CASRRAGGVKTDTQYF.

The J gene is TRBJ2-1, the V gene TRBV5-4; no reliable D call. This CDR3 has 12 amino acids. CDR1 is SGHNT and CDR2 is YYREEE in the germline V gene (reference sequence). V dropped 4 bases and J dropped 10 bases, with 12 bases sitting between them. DNA for the CDR3: TGTGCCAGCAGCCCTGAGGACCGGGAGCAGTTCTTC. Its translation: CASSPEDREQFF.

The table lists this clonotype with many counts. The chain links TRBV12-3 or TRBV12-4 to TRBJ1-2, with D possibly TRBD1 on 6 matching bases. The CDR3 runs 14 residues. V was trimmed by 1 base and J by 5 bases, leaving 11 bases between them. CDR3 bases: TGTGCCAGCAGTTTAGACAGGGTCGGGTATGGCTACACCTTC. Amino acid sequence: CASSLDRVGYGYTF.

This clonotype has only a few counts. V is TRBV4-3 and J is TRBJ2-3, with D perhaps matching TRBD2 (5 bases). The germline V gene has CDR1 LGHNA and CDR2 YSLEER. V was cut by 3 bases and J by 6 bases, with 10 bases left in between. CDR3 size: 13 residues. The CDR3 DNA reads as TGCGCCAGCAGCCAGCAACCGGGGGATACGCAGTATTTT. It translates to CASSQQPGDTQYF.

This clonotype appeared many times. The genes are TRBV5-5 and TRBJ1-3; a possible D gene is TRBD1 (5 bases). This CDR3 comprises 14 residues. The V end was cut by 2 bases, the J end by 0 bases, with 6 bases between. The V gene's germline CDR1 is SGHKS and CDR2 YYEKEE (reference sequence). The CDR3 DNA follows: TGTGCCAGCAGCTTTGGGGGCTCTGGAAACACCATATATTTT. It specifies CASSFGGSGNTIYF.

This clonotype was detected ten times or more. The chain couples TRBV4-3 to TRBJ2-3; 9 bases align to TRBD2. This CDR3 contains 18 residues. Germline V gene lookup returns CDR1 LGHNA and CDR2 YSLEER. Trimming removed 0 bases from V and 0 bases from J; junction bases left unmatched: 7. In DNA form, the CDR3 reads TGCGCCAGCAGCCAAGAAAATAGCGGGGGATATAGCACAGATACGCAGTATTTT. Translated, it gives CASSQENSGGYSTDTQYF.

Ten or more counts support this clonotype. The rearrangement uses TRBV24-1 and TRBJ2-2; tentative D call: TRBD2 (7 bases). Germline values: CDR1 KGHDR, CDR2 SFDVKD. V was cut by 4 bases and J by 0 bases, with 11 bases left in between. The CDR3 sequence is 16 residues long. The CDR3 sequence is CATSEGGGPNTGELFF. In DNA form, the CDR3 reads TGTGCCACCAGTGAAGGCGGGGGCCCGAACACCGGGGAGCTGTTTTTT.

The rearrangement joins TRBV5-1 to TRBJ2-7, with 7 bases lining up with TRBD1. This CDR3 is built from 16 residues. Trimming took 0 bases from V and 0 from J; bases not matched to a gene: 6. Germline CDR1 SGHRS, CDR2 YFSETQ. The chain's CDR3 is CASSLVQAGGSYEQYF. DNA for the CDR3: TGCGCCAGCAGCTTGGTTCAGGCAGGGGGCTCCTACGAGCAGTACTTC. Looking up the rest from reference TRBV5-1 and TRBJ2-7 gives the full variable domain: KAGVTQTPRYLIKTRGQQVTLSCSPISGHRSVSWYQQTPGQGLQFLFEYFSETQRNKGNFPGRFSGRQFSNSRSEMNVSTLELGDSALYLCASSLVQAGGSYEQYFGPGTRLTVT.

At least ten counts were recorded for this clonotype. This sequence joins TRBV28 and TRBJ1-6; 9 bases align to TRBD1. CDR3 length equals 15 residues. Germline lookup yields CDR1 MDHEN and CDR2 SYDVKM. With 5 bases clipped from V and 6 bases from J, the junction kept 5 bases outside the gene matches. CDR3 loop: CASSPDRGLNSPLHF. The DNA of the CDR3 is TGTGCCAGCAGTCCGGACAGGGGCCTTAATTCACCCCTCCACTTT.

This clonotype was recorded many times. The genes are TRBV20-1 and TRBJ1-5; 9 positions agree with TRBD1. The junction had 5 bases not matched to a gene; V was cut back by 5 bases and J by 3 bases. The CDR3 extends over 14 amino acids. Germline-derived CDR1 and CDR2 are DFQATT and SNEGSKA (reference sequence). This CDR3 reads CSASDRGFNQPQHF. The CDR3 region has the DNA TGCAGTGCTTCTGACAGGGGGTTCAATCAGCCCCAGCATTTT.

This clonotype was detected many times. The chain joins TRBV12-3 or TRBV12-4 to TRBJ1-1; D is ambiguous. The V and J ends lost 2 bases and 5 bases respectively, with 9 bases between them. CDR3 size: 13 residues. The CDR3 loop is CASSLKGRTEAFF. The CDR3 coding sequence is TGTGCCAGCAGTTTAAAGGGAAGGACTGAAGCTTTCTTT.

This clonotype was detected ten times or more. The gene calls are TRBV28 and TRBJ1-5; D ambiguous. V dropped 5 bases and J dropped 2 bases, with 16 bases sitting between them. Germline CDR1 and CDR2: MDHEN and SYDVKM. The CDR3 covers 16 residues. Written as DNA, the CDR3 is TGTGCCAGCAGTGAGCCTCCTTGGGTCCGCAATCAGCCCCAGCATTTT. Translating gives CASSEPPWVRNQPQHF.

This clonotype was seen repeatedly, ten times or more. The chain links TRBV20-1 to TRBJ2-6; D is unresolved. V was shortened by 0 bases and J by 4 bases, with 10 bases between the two germline ends. CDR1 DFQATT and CDR2 SNEGSKA come from the germline V gene (reference sequence). CDR3 length: 15 amino acids. The CDR3 bases are TGCAGTGCTAGAGATGACCGTGCGGGGGCCAACGTCCTGACTTTC. It yields the protein CSARDDRAGANVLTF.

Points on this clonotype: This may be a read error: a much more frequent sequence differs by one nucleotide. The rearrangement joins TRBV20-1 to TRBJ1-5; D unclear. Germline-derived CDR1 and CDR2 are DFQATT and SNEGSKA (reference sequence). The CDR3 spans 13 residues. This CDR3 is CSARAVMDQPQNF. The CDR3 DNA sequence: TGCAGTGCTAGGGCAGTAATGGATCAGCCCCAGAATTTT.

This clonotype was seen at least ten times. This rearrangement joins TRBV12-3 or TRBV12-4 to TRBJ2-5; 15 nucleotides align to TRBD2. V dropped 2 bases and J dropped 2; count of bases not matched to a gene: 9. The CDR3 length is 19 residues. This chain's CDR3 is CASSLYFRGTSGGQETQYF. The CDR3 coding sequence is TGTGCCAGCAGTTTATATTTTCGGGGGACTAGCGGGGGGCAAGAGACCCAGTACTTC.

This clonotype was picked up many times. J is TRBJ1-3 and V is TRBV10-3, with 9 bases aligning to TRBD1. The CDR3 has 16 amino acids. Germline CDR1 ENHRY, CDR2 SYGVKD. The junction had 10 bases not matched to a gene; V was cut back by 3 bases and J by 7 bases. The CDR3 DNA is TGTGCCATCAGTGACGGGACAGGGTTCGGCCCGAACACCATATATTTT. This codes for CAISDGTGFGPNTIYF.

This clonotype came up a few times. The rearrangement links TRBV18 to TRBJ1-4; 7 bases are a match to TRBD1. The V gene's germline CDR1 is KGHSH and CDR2 LQKENI. This CDR3 is 15 amino acids long. Unmatched junction bases numbered 10, after V lost 5 bases and J lost 7 bases. CDR3 loop: CASSYTQGSGEKLFF. Written as DNA, the CDR3 is TGTGCCAGCTCATACACACAGGGGAGCGGTGAAAAACTGTTTTTT.

This clonotype was recorded many times. This chain connects TRBV5-6 to TRBJ2-1; TRBD2 agrees at 8 bases. Germline CDR1 and CDR2: SGHDT and YYEEEE. The CDR3 sequence is 15 residues long. V trimming: 4 bases; J trimming: 4 bases; junction bases outside the gene matches: 7. The CDR3 nucleotides are TGTGCCAGCAGCCCGCCAGCGGGAGCGTACAATGAGCAGTTCTTC. It specifies CASSPPAGAYNEQFF.

This clonotype has a count of ten or more. CDR3 in DNA: TGTGCCAGCAGTGAGCGGGAGACAGATACGCAGTATTTT. It encodes CASSERETDTQYF. The rearrangement links TRBV6-4 to TRBJ2-3, with 7 positions matching TRBD2. This CDR3 spans 13 amino acids. V shed 3 bases, J shed 3 bases, and the junction held 0 bases outside the gene matches. Germline loops: CDR1 MRHNA, CDR2 SNTAGT.

This clonotype appeared many times. This rearrangement joins TRBV5-1 to TRBJ1-1; D uncertain. The CDR3 has 15 amino acids. Germline V gene data show CDR1 as SGHRS and CDR2 as YFSETQ. V was pared by 1 base and J by 2 bases, with 12 bases between. Here the CDR3 reads CASSLKGLGNTEAFF. CDR3 sequence (DNA): TGCGCCAGCAGCTTGAAAGGGCTGGGAAACACTGAAGCTTTCTTT.

This clonotype has a count of ten or more. The chain uses TRBV6-1 and TRBJ1-2; 7 nucleotides agree with TRBD1. Germline trimming cut 2 bases from V and 10 bases from J; bases unmatched to any gene: 1. The germline gives CDR1 MNHNS, CDR2 SASEGT. The CDR3 is 11 amino acids. The CDR3 DNA sequence: TGTGCCAGCAGTGAAAAGGGGGCCTACACCTTC. It codes for CASSEKGAYTF.

This clonotype showed up many times. V gene TRBV5-5 combines with J gene TRBJ1-2; 7 nucleotides align to TRBD1. The germline gives CDR1 SGHKS, CDR2 YYEKEE (reference sequence). Trimming took 4 bases from V and 2 from J; bases not matched to a gene: 8. The CDR3 is made up of 15 amino acids. CDR3: CASSPDPGQNYGYTF. CDR3 nucleotides: TGTGCCAGCAGCCCGGATCCGGGACAGAACTATGGCTACACCTTC.

This clonotype was recorded at least ten times. This sequence joins TRBV29-1 and TRBJ1-6, with D possibly TRBD1 on 6 matching bases. Germline assignment: CDR1 SQVTM and CDR2 ANQGSEA. V was trimmed by 6 bases and J by 7 bases, leaving 13 bases between them. This CDR3 is built from 13 residues. The chain's CDR3 is CSVQTGRNSPLHF. The CDR3 DNA is TGCAGCGTCCAAACAGGGAGGAATTCACCCCTCCACTTT.

This clonotype was seen ten or more times. The chain combines TRBV6-5 with TRBJ1-2; 8 nucleotides align to TRBD1. Germline CDR1 is MNHEY and CDR2 is SVGAGI. J was trimmed by 0 bases and V by 6 bases; bases with no gene match: 9. The CDR3 contains 16 residues. The CDR3 protein is CASRPYRQGPNYGYTF. DNA for the CDR3: TGTGCCAGCAGACCCTACCGACAGGGGCCTAACTATGGCTACACCTTC.

The table lists this clonotype with many counts. V usage is TRBV28 and J usage is TRBJ2-7, with 10 bases matching TRBD1. Germline V gives CDR1 MDHEN, CDR2 SYDVKM. This CDR3 is built from 15 residues. V was clipped by 5 bases and J by 6 bases; unmatched bases: 10. CDR3 residues: CASSPRGQGRAEQYV. The CDR3, as DNA: TGTGCCAGCAGTCCGAGGGGACAGGGGAGGGCCGAGCAGTACGTC.

This clonotype was detected ten times or more. The chain employs TRBV14 and TRBJ2-1; 8 positions agree with TRBD2. The CDR3 has 21 residues. The V and J ends lost 1 base and 1 base, in that order; junction bases with no gene match: 18. The germline gives CDR1 SGHDN, CDR2 FVKESK. In DNA, the CDR3 is TGTGCCAGCAGCCAAGCTCCCCCGGGTCGGAGCGGGGGACCTTCCTACAATGAGCAGTTCTTC. Protein sequence: CASSQAPPGRSGGPSYNEQFF.

This clonotype was detected ten times or more. This chain links TRBV20-1 with TRBJ2-7; possibly TRBD1 for D (6 bases). The germline gives CDR1 DFQATT, CDR2 SNEGSKA (reference sequence). This CDR3 spans 16 amino acids. V gave up 3 bases and J gave up 5 bases, with 23 bases separating them. CDR3 DNA sequence: TGCAGTGCTAGCGAAACCCGGGCAGGGGTCCACGACGAGCAGTACTTC. It specifies CSASETRAGVHDEQYF.

The table lists this clonotype with many counts. The chain has TRBV7-9 and TRBJ2-5; no clear D. V was clipped by 8 bases and J by 1 base, with 8 bases between them. Germline V gene sequence: CDR1 SEHNR, CDR2 FQNEAQ (reference sequence). The CDR3 sequence is 12 residues long. The CDR3 loop is CASGRIQETQYF. The CDR3 DNA follows: TGTGCCAGCGGACGGATCCAAGAGACCCAGTACTTC.